The 3 T cell receptor beta chains in this list originate from one sample, sequenced in a study of blood T cell repertoires in COVID-19. The data were produced by immunoSEQ multiplex PCR, yet TCRdb's version contains in-frame clones alone and is incomplete. The sample records 300,000 to 400,000 clones, roughly 90% being singletons. The sequenced sample was peripheral blood. The receptors stem from a woman in her forties or fifties with active or convalescent COVID-19.

This clone was recorded only once. J is TRBJ1-5 and V is TRBV28; tentatively, D is TRBD1 (5 bases). Germline CDR1 is MDHEN and CDR2 is SYDVKM. The CDR3 runs 15 residues. V was cut by 8 bases and J by 6 bases, with 20 bases left in between. CDR3 nucleotide sequence: TGTGCCAGCCGCCCCGCAGGGATGGGGGGTCAGCCCCAGCATTTT. Protein product: CASRPAGMGGQPQHF.

The rearrangement joins TRBV2 to TRBJ1-5; weak D call: TRBD1 (6 bases). CDR1 is SNHLY and CDR2 is FYNNEI in the germline V gene. The CDR3 has 15 amino acids. Between the trimmed V and J ends, which lost 1 base and 7 bases, there was a span of 14 bases. In DNA, the CDR3 is TGTGCCAGCAGTGAAGTTGAACAGGGCCGACAGCCCCAGCATTTT. Protein product: CASSEVEQGRQPQHF.

The chain carries TRBV7-2 and TRBJ1-1; D gene ambiguous. The CDR3 is made up of 12 amino acids. V was trimmed by 3 bases and J by 4 bases, leaving 6 bases between them. Germline assignment: CDR1 SGHTA and CDR2 FQGNSA. The CDR3 DNA reads TGTGCCAGCAGCTTCCCTCCCACTGAAGCTTTCTTT. Translating it yields CASSFPPTEAFF.